This T cell receptor beta chain stems from a study of blood T cell repertoires in COVID-19. For the study at large: The United States, Italy and Spain were the sources of the acute and convalescent COVID-19 samples. Sources were T cells, B-cell-depleted T cells, or PBMCs; the material itself was cDNA or gDNA.

Authors' methods: Amplification of reference gene primers was used by the study to estimate nucleated cell counts. Method: immunoSEQ multiplex PCR; TCRdb's copy keeps in-frame clones and lacks some. V, J and clone size reflect that table, while D and trimming were determined from the DNA. The sample yields about 240,000 clones, about 86% seen once. This CDR3 region has 15 residues. With V trimmed by 0 bases and J by 5 bases, 3 bases remained unmatched. Per the germline V gene, CDR1 is LNHDA and CDR2 is SQIVND (reference sequence). Sequenced: peripheral blood. The rearrangement uses TRBV19 and TRBJ1-5; 8 nucleotides agree with TRBD1. This sequence was found in a woman of 80 years or more with acute or convalescent COVID-19. Written as DNA, the CDR3 is TGTGCCAGTAGTATAGAGGACAGGGTATATCAGCCCCAGCATTTT. It translates to CASSIEDRVYQPQHF. The full variable domain, completed using reference TRBV19 and TRBJ1-5, is DGGITQSPKYLFRKEGQNVTLSCEQNLNHDAMYWYRQDPGQGLRLIYYSQIVNDFQKGDIAEGYSVSREKKESFPLTVTSAQKNPTAFYLCASSIEDRVYQPQHFGDGTRLSIL.